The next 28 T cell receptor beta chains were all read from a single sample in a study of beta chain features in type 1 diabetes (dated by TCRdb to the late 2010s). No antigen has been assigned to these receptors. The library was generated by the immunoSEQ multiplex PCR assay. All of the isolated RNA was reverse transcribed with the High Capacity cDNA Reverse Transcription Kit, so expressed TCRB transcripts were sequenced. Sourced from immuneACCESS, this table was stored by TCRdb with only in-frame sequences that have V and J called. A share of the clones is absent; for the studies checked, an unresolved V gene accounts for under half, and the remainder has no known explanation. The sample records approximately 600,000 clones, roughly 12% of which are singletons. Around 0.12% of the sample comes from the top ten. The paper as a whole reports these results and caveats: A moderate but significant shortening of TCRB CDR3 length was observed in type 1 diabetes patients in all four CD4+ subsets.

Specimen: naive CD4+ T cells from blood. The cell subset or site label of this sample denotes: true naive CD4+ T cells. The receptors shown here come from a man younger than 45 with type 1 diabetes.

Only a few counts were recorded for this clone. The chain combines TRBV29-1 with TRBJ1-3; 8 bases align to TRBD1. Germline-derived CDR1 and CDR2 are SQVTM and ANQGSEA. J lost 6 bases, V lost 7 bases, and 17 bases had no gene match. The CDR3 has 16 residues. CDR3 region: CSAATQGALFLNTIYF. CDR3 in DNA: TGCAGCGCCGCCACCCAGGGGGCTTTGTTCTTAAACACCATATATTTT.

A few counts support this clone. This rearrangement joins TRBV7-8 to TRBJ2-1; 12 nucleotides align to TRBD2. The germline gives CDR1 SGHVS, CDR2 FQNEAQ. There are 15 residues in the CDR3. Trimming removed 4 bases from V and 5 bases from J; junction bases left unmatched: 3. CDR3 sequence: CASSSSGGGHNEQFF. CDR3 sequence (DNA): TGTGCCAGCAGCTCTAGCGGGGGGGGCCACAATGAGCAGTTCTTC.

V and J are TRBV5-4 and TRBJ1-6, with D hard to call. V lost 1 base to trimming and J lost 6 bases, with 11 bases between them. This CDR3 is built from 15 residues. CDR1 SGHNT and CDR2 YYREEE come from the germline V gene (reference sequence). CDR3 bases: TGTGCCAGCAGCTTGATCGGAGCGGGTAATTCACCCCTCCACTTT. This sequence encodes CASSLIGAGNSPLHF.

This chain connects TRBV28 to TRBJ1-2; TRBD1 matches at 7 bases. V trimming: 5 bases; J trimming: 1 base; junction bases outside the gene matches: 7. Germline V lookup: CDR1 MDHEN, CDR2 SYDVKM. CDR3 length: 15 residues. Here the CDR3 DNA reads TGTGCCAGCAGTCGGACAGGCGACTTTAACTATGGCTACACCTTC. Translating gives CASSRTGDFNYGYTF.

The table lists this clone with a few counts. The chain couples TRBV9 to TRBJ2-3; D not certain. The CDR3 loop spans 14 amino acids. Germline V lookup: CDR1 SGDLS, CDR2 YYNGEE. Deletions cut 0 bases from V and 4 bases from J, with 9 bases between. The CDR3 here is CASSVGVVADTQYF. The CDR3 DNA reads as TGTGCCAGCAGCGTAGGGGTAGTCGCAGATACGCAGTATTTT.

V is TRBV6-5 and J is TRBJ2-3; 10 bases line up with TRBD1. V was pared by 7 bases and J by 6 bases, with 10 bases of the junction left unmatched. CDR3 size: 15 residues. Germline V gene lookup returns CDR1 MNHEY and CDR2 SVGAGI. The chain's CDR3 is CASNTGTGVLDTQYF. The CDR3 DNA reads TGTGCCAGCAATACTGGGACAGGGGTTTTGGATACGCAGTATTTT.

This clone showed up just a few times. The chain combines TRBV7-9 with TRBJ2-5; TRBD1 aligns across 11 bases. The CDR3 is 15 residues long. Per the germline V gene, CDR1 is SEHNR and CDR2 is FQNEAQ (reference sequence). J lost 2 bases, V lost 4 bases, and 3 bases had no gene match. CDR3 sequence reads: CASSYGTGGQETQYF. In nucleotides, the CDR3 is TGTGCCAGCAGCTACGGGACAGGGGGGCAAGAGACCCAGTACTTC.

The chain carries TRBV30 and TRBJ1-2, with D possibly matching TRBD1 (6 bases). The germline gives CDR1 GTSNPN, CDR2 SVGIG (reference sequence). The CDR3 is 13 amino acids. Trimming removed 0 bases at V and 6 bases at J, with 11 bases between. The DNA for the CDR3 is TGTGCCTGGAGTGTTGGGGGCCTTGATGGCTACACCTTC. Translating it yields CAWSVGGLDGYTF.

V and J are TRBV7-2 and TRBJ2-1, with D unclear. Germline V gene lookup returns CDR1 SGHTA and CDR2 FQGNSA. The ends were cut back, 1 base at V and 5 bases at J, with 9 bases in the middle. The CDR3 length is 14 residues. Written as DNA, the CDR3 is TGTGCCAGCAGCTTAGACCCAAATGACAATGAGCAGTTCTTC. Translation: CASSLDPNDNEQFF.

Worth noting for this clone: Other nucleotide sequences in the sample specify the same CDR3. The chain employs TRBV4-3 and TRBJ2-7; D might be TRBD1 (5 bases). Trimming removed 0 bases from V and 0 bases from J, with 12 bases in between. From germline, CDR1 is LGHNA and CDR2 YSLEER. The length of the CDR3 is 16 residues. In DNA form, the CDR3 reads TGCGCCAGCAGCCAAGATCGGTCAGGGCTCTCCTACGAGCAGTACTTC. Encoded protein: CASSQDRSGLSYEQYF.

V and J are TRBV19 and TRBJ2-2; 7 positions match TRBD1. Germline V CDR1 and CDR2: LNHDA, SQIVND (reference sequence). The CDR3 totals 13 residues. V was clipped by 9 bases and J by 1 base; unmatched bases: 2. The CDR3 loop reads CASRTGNTGELFF. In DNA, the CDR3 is TGTGCCAGCCGGACAGGGAACACCGGGGAGCTGTTTTTT.

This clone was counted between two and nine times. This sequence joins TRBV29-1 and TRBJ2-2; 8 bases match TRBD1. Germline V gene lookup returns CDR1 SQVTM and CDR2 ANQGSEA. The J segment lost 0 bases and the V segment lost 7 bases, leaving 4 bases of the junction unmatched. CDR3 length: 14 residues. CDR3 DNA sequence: TGCAGCGGACGACAGGGGTCGAACACCGGGGAGCTGTTTTTT. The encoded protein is CSGRQGSNTGELFF.

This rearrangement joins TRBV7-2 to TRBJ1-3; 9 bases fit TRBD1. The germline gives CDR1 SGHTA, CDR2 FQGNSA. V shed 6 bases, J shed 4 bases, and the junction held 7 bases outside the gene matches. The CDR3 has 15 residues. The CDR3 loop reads CASSPGQGRGNTIYF. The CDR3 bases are TGTGCCAGCAGTCCAGGACAGGGGCGGGGAAACACCATATATTTT.

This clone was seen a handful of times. The CDR3 DNA reads TGTGCCAGCATCCTACTAGCGGGGGGGACCACAGATACGCAGTATTTT. Translation: CASILLAGGTTDTQYF. The chain links TRBV2 to TRBJ2-3, with TRBD2 matching 13 bases. V lost 7 bases to trimming and J lost 2 bases; unmatched junction nucleotides: 6. The V gene's germline CDR1 is SNHLY and CDR2 FYNNEI. The CDR3 has 16 residues. The entire variable domain, with the rest obtained from reference TRBV2 and TRBJ2-3, is as follows: EPEVTQTPSHQVTQMGQEVILRCVPISNHLYFYWYRQILGQKVEFLVSFYNNEISEKSEIFDDQFSVERPDGSNFTLKIRSTKLEDSAMYFCASILLAGGTTDTQYFGPGTRLTVL.

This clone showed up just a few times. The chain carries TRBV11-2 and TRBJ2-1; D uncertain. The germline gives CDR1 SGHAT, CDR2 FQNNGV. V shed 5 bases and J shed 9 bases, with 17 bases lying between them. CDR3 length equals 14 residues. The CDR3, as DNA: TGTGCCAGCAGCGGAAGAGAAAGGGTCGGTGAGCAGTTCTTC. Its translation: CASSGRERVGEQFF.

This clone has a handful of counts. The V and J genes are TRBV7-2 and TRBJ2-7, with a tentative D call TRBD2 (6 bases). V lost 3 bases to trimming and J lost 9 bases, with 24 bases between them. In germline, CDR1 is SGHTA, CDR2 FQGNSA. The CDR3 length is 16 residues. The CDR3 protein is CASSLNGGLPGDVQYF. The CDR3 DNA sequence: TGTGCCAGCAGCTTGAACGGGGGACTCCCCGGAGACGTGCAGTACTTC.

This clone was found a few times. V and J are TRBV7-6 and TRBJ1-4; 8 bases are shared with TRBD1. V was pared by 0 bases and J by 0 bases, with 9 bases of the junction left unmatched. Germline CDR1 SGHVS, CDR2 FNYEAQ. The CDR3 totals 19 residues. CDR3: CASSLAPGGRYSTNEKLFF. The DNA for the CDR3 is TGTGCCAGCAGCTTAGCGCCAGGGGGCCGTTATTCAACTAATGAAAAACTGTTTTTT.

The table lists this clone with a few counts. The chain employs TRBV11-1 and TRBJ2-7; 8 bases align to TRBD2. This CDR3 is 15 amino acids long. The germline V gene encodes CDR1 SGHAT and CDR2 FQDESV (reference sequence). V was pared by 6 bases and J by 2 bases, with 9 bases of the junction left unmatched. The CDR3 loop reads CASRPAEAGAYEQYF. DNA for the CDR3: TGTGCCAGCAGACCCGCAGAAGCGGGGGCCTACGAGCAGTACTTC.

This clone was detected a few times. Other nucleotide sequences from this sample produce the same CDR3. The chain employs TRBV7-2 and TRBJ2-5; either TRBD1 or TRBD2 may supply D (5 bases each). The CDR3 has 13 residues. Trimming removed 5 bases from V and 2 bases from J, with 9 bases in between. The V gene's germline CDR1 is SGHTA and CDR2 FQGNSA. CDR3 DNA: TGTGCCAGCAGCCGGGACCCGCAAGAGACCCAGTACTTC. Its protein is CASSRDPQETQYF.

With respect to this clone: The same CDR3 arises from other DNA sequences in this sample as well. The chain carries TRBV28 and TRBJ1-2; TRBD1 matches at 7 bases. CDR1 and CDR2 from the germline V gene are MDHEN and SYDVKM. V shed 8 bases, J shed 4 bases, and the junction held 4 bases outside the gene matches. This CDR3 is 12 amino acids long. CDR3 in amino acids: CASSGGAYGYTF. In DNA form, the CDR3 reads TGTGCCAGCTCAGGGGGAGCCTATGGCTACACCTTC.

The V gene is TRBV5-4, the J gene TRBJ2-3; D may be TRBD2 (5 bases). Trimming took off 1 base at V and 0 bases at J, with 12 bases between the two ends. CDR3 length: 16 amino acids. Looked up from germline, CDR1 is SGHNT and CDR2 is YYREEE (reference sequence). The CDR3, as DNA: TGTGCCAGCAGCTTGAGAGCGGCCACGAGCACAGATACGCAGTATTTT. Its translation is CASSLRAATSTDTQYF.

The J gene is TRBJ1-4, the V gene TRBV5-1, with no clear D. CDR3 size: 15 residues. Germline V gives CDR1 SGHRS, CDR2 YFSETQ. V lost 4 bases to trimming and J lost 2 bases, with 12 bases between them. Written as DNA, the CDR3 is TGCGCCAGCAGCGCTAGCAGTGAGACTAATGAAAAACTGTTTTTT. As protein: CASSASSETNEKLFF.

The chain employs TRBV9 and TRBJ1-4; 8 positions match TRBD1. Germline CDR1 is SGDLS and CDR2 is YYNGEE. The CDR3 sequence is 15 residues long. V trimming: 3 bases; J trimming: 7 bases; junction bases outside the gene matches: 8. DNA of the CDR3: TGTGCCAGCAGCGCTTCAGGGGGCCGGGGTGAAAAACTGTTTTTT. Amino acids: CASSASGGRGEKLFF.

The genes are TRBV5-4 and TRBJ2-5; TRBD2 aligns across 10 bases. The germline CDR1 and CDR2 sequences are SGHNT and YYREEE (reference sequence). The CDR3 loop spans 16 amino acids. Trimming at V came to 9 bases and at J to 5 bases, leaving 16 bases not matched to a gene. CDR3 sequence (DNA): TGTGCCATCGCATACAGAATAGCGGGGGGCAGGGAGACCCAGTACTTC. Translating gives CAIAYRIAGGRETQYF.

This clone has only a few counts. For the CDR3, the DNA is TGTGCCAGCAGTCGAGGACAGGGAGATGAGCCCCAGCATTTT. Translating it yields CASSRGQGDEPQHF. The V call is TRBV6-5, the J call TRBJ1-5; 8 bases line up with TRBD1. This CDR3 contains 14 residues. V was clipped by 5 bases and J by 8 bases; unmatched bases: 8. In germline, CDR1 is MNHEY, CDR2 SVGAGI.

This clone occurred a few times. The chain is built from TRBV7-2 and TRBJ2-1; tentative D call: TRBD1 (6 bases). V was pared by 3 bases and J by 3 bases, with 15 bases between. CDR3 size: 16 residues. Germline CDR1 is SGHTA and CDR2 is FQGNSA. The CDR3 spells CASSFTLAGVYNEQFF. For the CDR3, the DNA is TGTGCCAGCAGCTTCACGTTAGCAGGGGTCTACAATGAGCAGTTCTTC.

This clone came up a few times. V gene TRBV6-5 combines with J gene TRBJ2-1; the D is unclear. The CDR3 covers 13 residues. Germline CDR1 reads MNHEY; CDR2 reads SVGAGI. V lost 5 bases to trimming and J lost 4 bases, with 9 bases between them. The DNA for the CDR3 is TGTGCCAGCAGTAGGGATACTTACAATGAGCAGTTCTTC. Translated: CASSRDTYNEQFF.

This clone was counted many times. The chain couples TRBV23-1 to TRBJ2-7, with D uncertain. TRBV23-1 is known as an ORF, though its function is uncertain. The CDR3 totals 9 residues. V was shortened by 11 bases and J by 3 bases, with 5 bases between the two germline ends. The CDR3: CAGDYEQYF. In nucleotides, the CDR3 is TGCGCCGGTGACTACGAGCAGTACTTC.